The entry that follows covers one T cell receptor (beta chain) sequence. Its antigen is as yet unknown. PCR amplification relied on 60 Vbeta primers (plus 13 Jbeta primers). Profiled with immunoSEQ multiplex PCR; TCRdb holds only in-frame clones, not every one. The table lists 150,000 to 200,000 clones, around 68% of them singletons. The CDR3 sequence is 15 residues long. The germline V gene encodes CDR1 LNHNV and CDR2 YYDKDF (reference sequence). V lost 0 bases to trimming and J lost 6 bases, with 14 bases between them. The source of the sample is a study of cytomegalovirus exposure and HLA in healthy donors. About the study: Earlier work reported approximately 110 million unique TCR beta sequences from 180 million or so T cells. Around 85 million unique TCR sequences came from HLA-typed donors in an early release. Study-wide results and caveats: There were reportedly fewer N-insertions in an Asian-associated ancestry cluster than the roughly 670-donor mean, in a later analysis. In vitro checks showed that three CMV-associated chains really do target CMV antigens.

The gene calls are TRBV15 and TRBJ1-1; TRBD1 might be the D (6 bases). The receptor was derived from a middle-aged man in good health and CMV-seronegative. The specimen sequenced was PBMCs. This chain's CDR3 is CATSRDRGAVAEAFF. The CDR3 region has the DNA TGTGCCACCAGCAGAGACAGGGGCGCAGTCGCTGAAGCTTTCTTT.